The 13 T cell receptor beta chains presented below share a single source sample, sequenced in a study of post-analysis software for immune sequencing data. Study-level points and caveats: When patients were compared with controls, a handful of TRBV segments were more frequent, TRBV5-6, TRBV5-1 and TRBV20-1 among them.

These receptors lack a known antigen. Unique molecular identifiers were carried by the TCR beta cDNA libraries. TCRdb ran MiXCR on the PCR reads and lists one entry per CDR3 protein. The sample shows roughly 670,000 distinct CDR3 sequences, 59% of them seen only once. The specimen was blood. Receptor source: a girl aged 2 to 10 with multiple sclerosis.

The genes are TRBV2 and TRBJ2-1; D might be TRBD1 (6 bases). The CDR3 runs 15 residues. Germline values: CDR1 SNHLY, CDR2 FYNNEI. With 4 bases removed from V and 0 bases from J, the gap between germline ends came to 10 bases. The CDR3 loop is CASSVQDSSYNEQFF. The CDR3 DNA sequence: TGTGCCAGCAGTGTACAGGACAGCTCCTACAATGAGCAGTTCTTC.

V usage is TRBV5-1 and J usage is TRBJ2-1; perhaps D is TRBD1 or TRBD2 (5 bases each). The length of the CDR3 is 15 residues. V lost 3 bases to trimming and J lost 0 bases, with 10 bases between them. Per the germline V gene, CDR1 is SGHRS and CDR2 is YFSETQ. Here the CDR3 reads CASSSGTDSYNEQFF. CDR3 nucleotides: TGCGCCAGCAGCTCAGGGACGGACTCCTACAATGAGCAGTTCTTC.

The rearrangement joins TRBV7-2 to TRBJ2-3, with 8 bases aligning to TRBD2. The trim removed 4 bases at V and 5 bases at J, leaving 8 bases unmatched. The CDR3 has 15 amino acids. The germline gives CDR1 SGHTA, CDR2 FQGNSA. The DNA for the CDR3 is TGTGCCAGCAGCTCTAAACTAGCGGCCGAAGATACGCAGTATTTT. It translates to CASSSKLAAEDTQYF.

This clonotype has a handful of counts. One end of the junction does not line up with germline, which may come from a read error. The chain uses TRBV7-7 and TRBJ2-3; 16 positions agree with TRBD2. Germline V gene data show CDR1 as SSHAT and CDR2 as FNYEAQ (reference sequence). The CDR3 totals 17 residues. CDR3 residues: CASSQGLAGGNTDTQYF. The CDR3 DNA follows: TGTGCTAGCAGCCAGGGACTAGCGGGAGGGAACACAGATACGCAGTATTTT.

V usage is TRBV7-6 and J usage is TRBJ2-1; D uncertain. Between the trimmed V and J ends, which lost 0 bases and 7 bases, there was a span of 7 bases. Germline CDR1 is SGHVS and CDR2 is FNYEAQ. The CDR3 is 13 residues long. CDR3 residues: CASSLAPENEQFF. The CDR3 region has the DNA TGTGCCAGCAGCTTAGCCCCCGAGAATGAGCAGTTCTTC.

The chain couples TRBV15 to TRBJ2-7; TRBD1 agrees at 8 bases. Trimming removed 4 bases from V and 0 bases from J; junction bases left unmatched: 5. Germline V gene data show CDR1 as LNHNV and CDR2 as YYDKDF (reference sequence). This CDR3 is 15 amino acids long. The CDR3 loop is CATSKGQASSYEQYF. CDR3 DNA sequence: TGTGCCACCAGCAAGGGACAGGCGAGCTCCTACGAGCAGTACTTC. The full variable domain, completed using reference TRBV15 and TRBJ2-7, is DAMVIQNPRYQVTQFGKPVTLSCSQTLNHNVMYWYQQKSSQAPKLLFHYYDKDFNNEADTPDNFQSRRPNTSFCFLDIRSPGLGDTAMYLCATSKGQASSYEQYFGPGTRLTVT.

This clonotype was picked up one time. The genes are TRBV20-1 and TRBJ2-5; a weak D match, TRBD2 (6 bases). The ends were cut back, 3 bases at V and 3 bases at J, with 8 bases in the middle. The CDR3 loop spans 12 amino acids. Germline CDR1 DFQATT, CDR2 SNEGSKA (reference sequence). In DNA, the CDR3 is TGCAGTGCTAGTGCGGGAAAAGAGACCCAGTACTTC. It is translated as CSASAGKETQYF.

The chain carries TRBV7-2 and TRBJ2-5; 13 nucleotides align to TRBD2. In germline, CDR1 is SGHTA, CDR2 FQGNSA. Trimming removed 1 base from V and 4 bases from J; junction bases left unmatched: 3. The CDR3 is made up of 16 amino acids. In nucleotides, the CDR3 is TGTGCCAGCAGCTTAGTGACTAGCGGGAGGCGAGAGACCCAGTACTTC. This codes for CASSLVTSGRRETQYF.

The chain employs TRBV24-1 and TRBJ2-4, with D uncertain. From germline, CDR1 is KGHDR and CDR2 SFDVKD. CDR3 length equals 17 residues. Trimming cost V 3 bases and J 0 bases, with 14 bases left between them. CDR3 sequence: CATSDRSRTLAKNIQYF. The DNA for the CDR3 is TGTGCCACCAGTGATCGTTCCAGAACCTTAGCCAAAAACATTCAGTACTTC.

The rearrangement uses TRBV29-1 and TRBJ1-2, with 12 bases aligning to TRBD1. The CDR3 length is 14 residues. CDR1 is SQVTM, CDR2 ANQGSEA, per germline. The ends lost 6 bases at V and 4 bases at J; junction bases unmatched: 6. The CDR3 DNA is TGCAGCGTCTTCGGGACAGGGGGCGCCTATGGCTACACCTTC. This codes for CSVFGTGGAYGYTF.

The J gene is TRBJ2-1, the V gene TRBV4-3, with D unresolved. Trimming pared 0 bases from V and 7 bases from J, leaving 7 bases between. This CDR3 is 13 amino acids long. Germline V gene sequence: CDR1 LGHNA, CDR2 YSLEER. Here the CDR3 DNA reads TGCGCCAGCAGCCAAGATGAGGATAATGAGCAGTTCTTC. It is translated as CASSQDEDNEQFF.

This chain uses TRBV27 with TRBJ2-1; TRBD2 matches at 8 bases. The CDR3 is made up of 16 amino acids. In germline, CDR1 is MNHEY, CDR2 SMNVEV (reference sequence). With 3 bases clipped from V and 5 bases from J, the junction kept 9 bases outside the gene matches. The CDR3 sequence: CASSFARTSPNNEQFF. CDR3 in DNA: TGTGCCAGCAGTTTTGCCCGGACTAGCCCAAACAATGAGCAGTTCTTC.

The chain recombines TRBV20-1 with TRBJ2-5, with D tentatively TRBD1 (5 bases). The V and J ends lost 0 bases and 0 bases respectively, with 11 bases between them. This CDR3 has 15 amino acids. Germline V gene data show CDR1 as DFQATT and CDR2 as SNEGSKA (reference sequence). The CDR3 is CSARDDRSYQETQYF. The DNA for the CDR3 is TGCAGTGCTAGAGATGACAGATCGTACCAAGAGACCCAGTACTTC.